This passage covers 25 T cell receptor beta chains from one sample sequenced in a study of blood T cell repertoires in COVID-19 (TCRdb year 2020). The method behind the library was the immunoSEQ multiplex PCR assay. The source is immuneACCESS, and TCRdb retained only in-frame sequences with V and J called. Part of the clones is not carried over; for the studies checked, unresolved V genes explain less than half of this, and the remainder is unexplained. The sample records 85,000 to 110,000 clones, over 75% of which are singletons. The ten most abundant clones make up under 8% of the sample. Sequences were obtained from peripheral blood. Every receptor here comes from a human donor in a cohort sampled during active COVID-19.

The chain has TRBV7-3 and TRBJ2-7; no clear D gene. The germline gives CDR1 SGHTA, CDR2 FQGTGA. V gave up 5 bases and J gave up 0 bases, with 8 bases separating them. CDR3 length: 13 amino acids. The CDR3 nucleotides read TGTGCCAGCAGCCTACCTTTCTCCTACGAGCAGTACTTC. Its protein product is CASSLPFSYEQYF.

The genes are TRBV5-1 and TRBJ1-1; tentative D call: TRBD1 (6 bases). The CDR3 length is 15 residues. Germline V gives CDR1 SGHRS, CDR2 YFSETQ. V lost 2 bases and J 3 bases, leaving 14 bases between the germline ends. The DNA of the CDR3 is TGCGCCAGCAGCTTAACATTAGGGGGGGACACTGAAGCTTTCTTT. It translates to CASSLTLGGDTEAFF.

The chain has TRBV5-1 and TRBJ2-6; 10 nucleotides agree with TRBD1. The CDR3 length is 20 residues. Per germline, CDR1 SGHRS and CDR2 YFSETQ. The J segment lost 0 bases and the V segment lost 4 bases, leaving 13 bases of the junction unmatched. CDR3 in amino acids: CASSTGRWDRGGSGANVLTF. DNA for the CDR3: TGCGCCAGCAGCACCGGACGATGGGACAGGGGCGGCTCTGGGGCCAACGTCCTGACTTTC.

V usage is TRBV5-1 and J usage is TRBJ1-1; D ambiguous. This CDR3 comprises 18 residues. Germline values: CDR1 SGHRS, CDR2 YFSETQ. With 4 bases removed from V and 6 bases from J, the gap between germline ends came to 28 bases. The CDR3 is CASSGREKARWLDSEAFF. The CDR3 DNA sequence: TGCGCCAGCAGCGGAAGAGAAAAGGCGAGGTGGCTTGATTCTGAAGCTTTCTTT.

This chain uses TRBV6-5 with TRBJ1-6, with 8 bases lining up with TRBD1. CDR1 and CDR2 (germline): MNHEY, SVGAGI. There are 15 residues in the CDR3. V gave up 6 bases and J gave up 9 bases; unmatched junction bases: 10. Here the CDR3 DNA reads TGTGCCAGCAGCCACGGACAGGGTCGGATTTCACCCCTCCACTTT. It yields the protein CASSHGQGRISPLHF.

This clone was detected once. V is TRBV6-5 and J is TRBJ2-7, with a weak D call TRBD2 (5 bases). This CDR3 comprises 14 residues. The V end lost 6 bases, the J end lost 2 bases, and 14 bases lay between the germline ends. Germline CDR1 reads MNHEY; CDR2 reads SVGAGI. CDR3 nucleotide sequence: TGTGCCAGCAGCCCCTCGGGGAACCCCTACGAGCAGTACTTC. Amino acids: CASSPSGNPYEQYF.

This chain connects TRBV24-1 to TRBJ2-1; 10 nucleotides agree with TRBD1. CDR1 and CDR2 from the germline V gene are KGHDR and SFDVKD. After removal of 5 bases from V and 5 bases from J, the junction contained 8 bases not matched to a gene. The CDR3 consists of 16 residues. The CDR3 sequence is CATSVKGGQGHNEQFF. The CDR3 DNA sequence: TGTGCCACCAGTGTCAAAGGGGGACAGGGGCACAATGAGCAGTTCTTC.

V is TRBV9 and J is TRBJ2-5; 7 nucleotides line up with TRBD2. This CDR3 has 16 amino acids. Unmatched junction bases numbered 7, after V lost 0 bases and J lost 2 bases. Germline V gene data show CDR1 as SGDLS and CDR2 as YYNGEE. CDR3 coding DNA: TGTGCCAGCAGCGTAGCTACTGTCGGGGGGCAAGAGACCCAGTACTTC. It codes for CASSVATVGGQETQYF.

The chain is built from TRBV6-6 and TRBJ2-1; 14 bases are shared with TRBD2. Per germline, CDR1 MNHNY and CDR2 SVGAGI (reference sequence). With V trimmed by 4 bases and J by 7 bases, 6 bases remained unmatched. The CDR3 extends over 16 amino acids. The CDR3 region has the DNA TGTGCCAGCAGTTTCAGACTAGCGGGAGGGTCGAATGAGCAGTTCTTC. Its translation: CASSFRLAGGSNEQFF.

As regards this clone: One junction end disagrees with the germline gene, perhaps due to a read error. This sequence joins TRBV6-4 and TRBJ2-3; weak D call: TRBD2 (5 bases). This CDR3 region has 19 residues. Germline V gene data show CDR1 as MRHNA and CDR2 as SNTAGT. CDR3 bases: TGTGCCAGCATTGACCCTCAGGCGTTAACTAGTCCTAGCACAGATACGCAGTATTTT. It yields the protein CASIDPQALTSPSTDTQYF.

The chain employs TRBV2 and TRBJ1-5; D possibly corresponds to TRBD1 (5 bases). The germline gives CDR1 SNHLY, CDR2 FYNNEI. This CDR3 has 13 amino acids. V lost 5 bases to trimming and J lost 7 bases, with 12 bases between them. CDR3 amino acids: CASSFGGGQPQHF. Here the CDR3 DNA reads TGTGCCAGCAGTTTTGGGGGGGGACAGCCCCAGCATTTT. Looking up the rest from reference TRBV2 and TRBJ1-5 gives the full variable domain: EPEVTQTPSHQVTQMGQEVILRCVPISNHLYFYWYRQILGQKVEFLVSFYNNEISEKSEIFDDQFSVERPDGSNFTLKIRSTKLEDSAMYFCASSFGGGQPQHFGDGTRLSIL.

The chain has TRBV29-1 and TRBJ2-1; TRBD2 agrees at 7 bases. The CDR3 is 15 amino acids. The V gene's germline CDR1 is SQVTM and CDR2 ANQGSEA. The V and J ends lost 1 base and 0 bases, in that order; junction bases with no gene match: 3. CDR3: CSVEGRESSYNEQFF. The DNA of the CDR3 is TGCAGCGTTGAAGGGCGGGAGAGCTCCTACAATGAGCAGTTCTTC.

The chain joins TRBV28 to TRBJ1-1; D gene unclear. Germline lookup yields CDR1 MDHEN and CDR2 SYDVKM. V was pared by 2 bases and J by 2 bases, with 9 bases between. This CDR3 region has 14 residues. The CDR3, as DNA: TGTGCCAGCAGTTTAAACCCCAGAAACACTGAAGCTTTCTTT. This codes for CASSLNPRNTEAFF.

This chain connects TRBV15 to TRBJ2-3; TRBD2 agrees at 10 bases. In germline, CDR1 is LNHNV, CDR2 YYDKDF (reference sequence). The CDR3 contains 16 residues. V was clipped by 0 bases and J by 11 bases; unmatched bases: 11. As DNA, the CDR3 is TGTGCCACCAGCAGAGATAGAGGACTAGCGGTTGGCGGGCAGTATTTT. Translated, it gives CATSRDRGLAVGGQYF.

V and J are TRBV9 and TRBJ2-1, with D possibly matching TRBD2 (6 bases). Trimming took off 4 bases at V and 7 bases at J, with 18 bases between the two ends. The CDR3 consists of 15 residues. Germline V CDR1 and CDR2: SGDLS, YYNGEE. The CDR3 region has the DNA TGTGCCAGCAGCAAACTAGCAGGGTCGGGTAATGAGCAGTTCTTC. Amino acid sequence: CASSKLAGSGNEQFF.

The chain carries TRBV10-1 and TRBJ2-7; tentative D call: TRBD2 (5 bases). CDR3 size: 14 residues. From germline, CDR1 is WNHNN and CDR2 SYGVQD (reference sequence). Between the trimmed V and J ends, which lost 2 bases and 0 bases, there was a span of 8 bases. The CDR3 spells CASSERESSYEQYF. CDR3 nucleotides: TGCGCCAGCAGTGAGAGGGAGAGCTCCTACGAGCAGTACTTC.

The V gene is TRBV6-5, the J gene TRBJ2-7; 7 bases are a match to TRBD1. Germline V gives CDR1 MNHEY, CDR2 SVGAGI. V trimming: 2 bases; J trimming: 5 bases; junction bases outside the gene matches: 6. The CDR3 spans 14 residues. Written as DNA, the CDR3 is TGTGCCAGCAGTTACGTCAGGGGGATCAACGAGCAGTACTTC. This sequence encodes CASSYVRGINEQYF.

This chain joins TRBV6-6 and TRBJ2-1; 9 nucleotides match TRBD2. The CDR3 consists of 16 residues. Per germline, CDR1 MNHNY and CDR2 SVGAGI (reference sequence). V was pared by 5 bases and J by 6 bases, with 11 bases of the junction left unmatched. CDR3 in amino acids: CASSRPGAGGGNEQFF. The CDR3 coding sequence is TGTGCCAGCAGTCGCCCTGGTGCGGGAGGGGGCAATGAGCAGTTCTTC.

The chain recombines TRBV12-5 with TRBJ2-1; 9 bases match TRBD1. The germline V gene has CDR1 LGHNT and CDR2 FRNRAP. The CDR3 has 16 residues. V was clipped by 1 base and J by 5 bases; unmatched bases: 6. The CDR3 sequence: CASGLGGQGKDNEQFF. The CDR3 DNA reads as TGTGCTAGTGGTTTGGGGGGACAGGGAAAGGACAATGAGCAGTTCTTC.

The chain joins TRBV30 to TRBJ2-5, with a tentative D call TRBD1 (5 bases). V was cut by 3 bases and J by 2 bases, with 13 bases left in between. Germline values: CDR1 GTSNPN, CDR2 SVGIG (reference sequence). CDR3 length: 14 residues. The CDR3 nucleotides read TGTGCCTGGAGCAAAAAAGGGGTACAAGAGACCCAGTACTTC. It specifies CAWSKKGVQETQYF.

The V gene is TRBV7-2, the J gene TRBJ2-7, with unresolved D. Trimming shortened V by 0 bases and J by 3 bases, and 12 bases separated the two germline ends. Germline CDR1 is SGHTA and CDR2 is FQGNSA. The CDR3 consists of 15 residues. CDR3 residues: CASSLAPGARYEQYF. The CDR3 coding sequence is TGTGCCAGCAGCTTAGCCCCGGGTGCCCGCTACGAGCAGTACTTC.

The chain has TRBV2 and TRBJ1-6; the D gene is possibly TRBD1 (5 bases). Trimming stripped 3 bases from V and 7 bases from J, with 19 bases between. CDR1 is SNHLY, CDR2 FYNNEI, per germline. This CDR3 spans 17 amino acids. The CDR3 loop is CASSDSLDWRGNSPLHF. The DNA of the CDR3 is TGTGCCAGCAGTGATTCTCTCGATTGGAGGGGCAATTCACCCCTCCACTTT.

V gene TRBV14 combines with J gene TRBJ2-2; 11 nucleotides line up with TRBD2. CDR1 is SGHDN and CDR2 is FVKESK in the germline V gene. The CDR3 loop spans 20 amino acids. Losses at the gene ends were 2 bases for V and 3 bases for J; bases not matched to a gene: 14. CDR3 DNA: TGTGCCAGCAGCCAAAGGGGCCTTATAGCGGGGGGGCCAGACACCGGGGAGCTGTTTTTT. It yields the protein CASSQRGLIAGGPDTGELFF.

The chain uses TRBV6-5 and TRBJ2-3; 8 bases are a match to TRBD1. This CDR3 is built from 15 residues. Unmatched junction bases numbered 10, after V lost 8 bases and J lost 3 bases. CDR1 and CDR2 from the germline V gene are MNHEY and SVGAGI. CDR3 DNA: TGTGCCAGCTCTCGGACAGGGCGAGCAACAGATACGCAGTATTTT. It specifies CASSRTGRATDTQYF.

This chain connects TRBV19 to TRBJ2-7; no reliable D call. This CDR3 spans 14 amino acids. Trimming shortened V by 7 bases and J by 1 base, and 14 bases separated the two germline ends. The germline V gene encodes CDR1 LNHDA and CDR2 SQIVND (reference sequence). For the CDR3, the DNA is TGTGCCAGTAAGATGGCAGGCGCATCCTACGAGCAGTACTTC. Its protein is CASKMAGASYEQYF. Variable domain in full (rest from reference TRBV19 and TRBJ2-7): DGGITQSPKYLFRKEGQNVTLSCEQNLNHDAMYWYRQDPGQGLRLIYYSQIVNDFQKGDIAEGYSVSREKKESFPLTVTSAQKNPTAFYLCASKMAGASYEQYFGPGTRLTVT.